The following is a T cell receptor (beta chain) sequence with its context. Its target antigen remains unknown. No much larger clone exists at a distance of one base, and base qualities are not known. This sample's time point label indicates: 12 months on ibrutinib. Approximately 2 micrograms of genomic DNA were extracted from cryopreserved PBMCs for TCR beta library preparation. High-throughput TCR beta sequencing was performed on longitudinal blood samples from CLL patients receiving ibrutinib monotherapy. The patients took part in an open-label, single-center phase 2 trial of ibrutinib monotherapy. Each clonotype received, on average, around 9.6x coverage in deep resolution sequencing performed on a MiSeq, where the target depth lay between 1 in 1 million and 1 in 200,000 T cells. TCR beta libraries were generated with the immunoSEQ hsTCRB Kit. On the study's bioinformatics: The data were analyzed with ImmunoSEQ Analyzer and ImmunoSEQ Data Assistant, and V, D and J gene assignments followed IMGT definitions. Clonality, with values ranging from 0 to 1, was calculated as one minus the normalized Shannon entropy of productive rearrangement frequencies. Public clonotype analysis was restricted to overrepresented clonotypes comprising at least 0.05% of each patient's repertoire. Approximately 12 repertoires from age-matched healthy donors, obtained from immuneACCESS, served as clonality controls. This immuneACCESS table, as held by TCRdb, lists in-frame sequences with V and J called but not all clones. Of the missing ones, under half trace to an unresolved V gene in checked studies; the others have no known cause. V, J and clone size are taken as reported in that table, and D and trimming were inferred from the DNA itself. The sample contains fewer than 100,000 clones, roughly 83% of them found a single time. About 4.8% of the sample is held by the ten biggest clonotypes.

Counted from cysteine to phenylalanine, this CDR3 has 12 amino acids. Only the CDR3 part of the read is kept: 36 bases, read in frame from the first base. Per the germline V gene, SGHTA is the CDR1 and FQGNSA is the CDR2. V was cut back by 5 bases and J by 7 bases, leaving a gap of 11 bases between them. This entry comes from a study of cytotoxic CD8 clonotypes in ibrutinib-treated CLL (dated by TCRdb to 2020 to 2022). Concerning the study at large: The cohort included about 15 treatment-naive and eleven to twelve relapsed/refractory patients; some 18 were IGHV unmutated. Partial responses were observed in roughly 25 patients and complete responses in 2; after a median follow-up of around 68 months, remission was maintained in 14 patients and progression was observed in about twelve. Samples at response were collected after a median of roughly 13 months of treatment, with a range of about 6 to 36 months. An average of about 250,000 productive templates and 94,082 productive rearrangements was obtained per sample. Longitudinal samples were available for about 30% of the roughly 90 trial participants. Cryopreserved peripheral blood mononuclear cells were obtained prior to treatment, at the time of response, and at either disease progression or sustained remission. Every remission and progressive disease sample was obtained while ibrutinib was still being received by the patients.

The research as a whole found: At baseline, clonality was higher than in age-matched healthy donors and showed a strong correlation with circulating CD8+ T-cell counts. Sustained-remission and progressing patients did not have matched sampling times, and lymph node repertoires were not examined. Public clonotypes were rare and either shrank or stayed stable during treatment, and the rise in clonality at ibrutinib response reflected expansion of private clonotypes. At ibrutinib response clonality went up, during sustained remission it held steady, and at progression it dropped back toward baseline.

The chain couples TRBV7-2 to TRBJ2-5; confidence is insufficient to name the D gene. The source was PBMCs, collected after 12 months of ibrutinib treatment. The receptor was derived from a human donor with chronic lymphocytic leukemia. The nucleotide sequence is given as TGTGCCAGCAGCCCAAACCCCGGGACCCAGTACTTC. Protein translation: CASSPNPGTQYF.